This T cell receptor (beta chain) came from a study of tumor-infiltrating lymphocytes in primary liver carcinoma. Study as a whole: Men and women, 30 to 69 years of age, made up the patients.

With respect to this clonotype: A much larger clone is a single base away; this may be a read error. Since the CDR3 does not end with the conserved phenylalanine or tryptophan, this likely comes from a read error.

From about 19-30 mg of unsorted bulk tissue, DNA and RNA were co-extracted together. TCR beta cDNA came from approximately 490 ng total RNA, primed with a constant-region primer. Libraries of TCR beta came from three nested multiplex PCR rounds with slightly modified ARM-PCR. TCRdb independently ran MiXCR on the multiplex PCR reads; one entry per CDR3 protein. The sample records 90,000 to 150,000 distinct CDR3 sequences, 50% to 65% being singletons. This TCR derives from a woman aged 55-70 years with primary liver carcinoma and hepatitis B virus infection. The sample comprised liver tumor tissue from sampling region 1. The sample's subset: tumor region T1, superior pole.

The DNA for the CDR3 is TGTGCCAGCACTCCAACCTATACAGGGGCTAGCTCCTACGAGCAGTACTCC. It codes for CASTPTYTGASSYEQYS. V gene TRBV11-2 combines with J gene TRBJ2-7; 7 nucleotides align to TRBD1. CDR1 SGHAT and CDR2 FQNNGV come from the germline V gene. V lost 7 bases and J lost 0; bases outside the gene matches: 15. This CDR3 has 17 residues.